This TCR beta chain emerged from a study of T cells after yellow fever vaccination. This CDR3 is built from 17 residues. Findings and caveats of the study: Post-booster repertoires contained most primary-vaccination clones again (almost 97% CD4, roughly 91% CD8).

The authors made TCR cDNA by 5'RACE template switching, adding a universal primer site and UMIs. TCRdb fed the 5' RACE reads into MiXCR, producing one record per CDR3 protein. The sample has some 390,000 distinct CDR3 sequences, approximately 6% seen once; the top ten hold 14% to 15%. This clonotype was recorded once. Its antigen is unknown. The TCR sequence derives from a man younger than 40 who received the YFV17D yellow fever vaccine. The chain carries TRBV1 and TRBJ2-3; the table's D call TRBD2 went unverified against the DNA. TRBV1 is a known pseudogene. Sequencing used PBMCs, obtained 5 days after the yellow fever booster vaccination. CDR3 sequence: CASSQAAGDGPTDTQYF. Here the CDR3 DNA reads TGCGCCAGCAGCCAAGCTGCGGGAGACGGGCCCACAGATACGCAGTATTTT.